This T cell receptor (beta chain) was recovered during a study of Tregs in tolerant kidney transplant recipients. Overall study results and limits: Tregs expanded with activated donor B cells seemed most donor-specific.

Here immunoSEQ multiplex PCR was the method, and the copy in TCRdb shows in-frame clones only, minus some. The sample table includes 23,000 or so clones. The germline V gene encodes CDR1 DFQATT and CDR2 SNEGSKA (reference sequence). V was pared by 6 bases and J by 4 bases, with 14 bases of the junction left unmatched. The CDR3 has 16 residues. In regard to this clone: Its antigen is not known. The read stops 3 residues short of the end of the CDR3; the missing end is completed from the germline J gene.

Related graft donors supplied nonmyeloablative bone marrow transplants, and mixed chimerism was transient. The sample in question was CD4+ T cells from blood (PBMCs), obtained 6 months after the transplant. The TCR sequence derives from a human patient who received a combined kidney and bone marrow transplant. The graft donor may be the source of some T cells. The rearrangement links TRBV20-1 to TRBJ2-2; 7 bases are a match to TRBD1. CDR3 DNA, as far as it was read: TGCAGTGCCAAAATTCCGGGACAGCGATTCACCGGGGAG. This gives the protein CSAKIPGQRFTGE. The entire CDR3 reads CSAKIPGQRFTGELFF.